This T cell receptor beta chain came from a study of response to subunit inactivated influenza vaccine. TCRdb reprocessed the RT-PCR reads via MiXCR and lists one record per CDR3 protein. In the table there are over 650,000 distinct CDR3 sequences, 15% to 20% of which are singletons. Looked up from germline, CDR1 is MNHEY and CDR2 is SVGAGI. The V and J ends lost 0 bases and 3 bases respectively, with 18 bases between them. This CDR3 spans 17 amino acids. Sequenced here: PBMCs from blood, sampled around 5 days after vaccination. The sequence was obtained from a man between 45 and 60 years old who received an inactivated influenza vaccine. The J gene is TRBJ2-7, the V gene TRBV6-5; the D is unclear. The CDR3 loop reads CASSYSRVTYTLYEQYF. CDR3 coding DNA: TGTGCCAGCAGTTACTCTAGGGTAACGTACACCCTCTACGAGCAGTACTTC.